This TCR beta chain was sequenced for a study of blood T cell repertoires in COVID-19. The germline CDR1 and CDR2 sequences are KGHSY and FQNENV. The CDR3 runs to 13 residues. Trimming removed 1 base at V and 2 bases at J, with 6 bases between. Residents of about 25 US areas, aged about 18 to 89 years, made up the participants. Participants reported their clinical history, and cohort assignment relied on those reports. In the authors' workflow: Reference gene primer amplification in the assay estimated nucleated cell counts. Measured with immunoSEQ multiplex PCR; TCRdb has only the in-frame clones, and not every one. Clone size and the V and J calls come from that table; the DNA yielded D and trimming. The sample consists of around 450,000 clones, roughly 90% of them appearing once.

The sequenced sample consisted of PBMCs or T cells enriched from blood (not recorded which). This receptor was taken from a woman between 18 and 29 years old who had recovered from COVID-19. The V gene is TRBV16, the J gene TRBJ2-7; D gene uncertain. The chain's CDR3 is CASSQFPAYEQYF. CDR3 nucleotide sequence: TGTGCCAGCAGCCAATTCCCTGCCTACGAGCAGTACTTC.